The clone carrying this TCR beta chain was seen more than once but under ten times. Its antigen is not identified. The sample originates from a study of blood T cells in healthy people across ages. Sample-barcoded 5' priming and a J-beta primer mix drove a second PCR of 7 to 11 cycles. TCRdb re-derived calls from the 5' RACE reads in MiXCR, one entry per CDR3 protein. The sample includes around 990,000 distinct CDR3 sequences, roughly a quarter of them seen just once. Study-level findings and limits: The recorded TCR beta diversity per million T cells decreased in a roughly linear manner with age.

Germline loops: CDR1 SNHLY, CDR2 FYNNEI. This CDR3 contains 13 residues. Trimming removed 3 bases at V and 4 bases at J, with 9 bases between. Each sample had at least 6.5 million PBMCs isolated. These data are also associated with another study on T cells of mothers and their children. That work adds: The donor cohort consisted of a few healthy Caucasian mothers and their six children.

This TCR was recovered from a girl aged 2 to 9 in good health. The chain joins TRBV2 to TRBJ1-2, with D unclear. Sequenced material: blood. CDR3 DNA sequence: TGTGCCAGCAGTGAGGAAGTTCTCTATGGCTACACCTTC. Protein: CASSEEVLYGYTF.